These 24 T cell receptor beta chains were all obtained from the same sample, sequenced in a study of cytomegalovirus exposure and HLA in healthy donors. Use of 60 Vbeta and 13 Jbeta primers characterized the PCR. Measured with immunoSEQ multiplex PCR; TCRdb has only the in-frame clones, and not every one. In the table there are about 130,000 clones, roughly four fifths of which are singletons. The sample taken for sequencing was PBMCs. The receptors stem from a male donor in good health and CMV-seropositive.

The CDR3 reads CASSLRPHRGNEQFF. In DNA, the CDR3 is TGTGCCAGCAGCTTGAGGCCCCACCGGGGGAATGAGCAGTTCTTC. This rearrangement joins TRBV27 to TRBJ2-1; TRBD2 might be the D (6 bases). V lost 6 bases and J lost 7, with 19 bases in between. Per the germline V gene, CDR1 is MNHEY and CDR2 is SMNVEV (reference sequence). The CDR3 contains 15 residues.

The J gene is TRBJ2-5, the V gene TRBV4-3; TRBD1 aligns across 9 bases. Germline CDR1 and CDR2: LGHNA and YSLEER. V was clipped by 3 bases and J by 5 bases; unmatched bases: 7. CDR3 length equals 15 residues. CDR3 amino acids: CASSQLQGAHETQYF. Here the CDR3 DNA reads TGCGCCAGCAGCCAGTTACAGGGGGCCCACGAGACCCAGTACTTC.

This sequence joins TRBV20-1 and TRBJ2-7; maybe TRBD2 (6 bases). Trimming cost V 8 bases and J 5 bases, with 10 bases left between them. CDR1 is DFQATT and CDR2 is SNEGSKA in the germline V gene (reference sequence). CDR3 length: 10 amino acids. CDR3 DNA sequence: TGCAGTATTAGCGGCGACGAGCAGTACTTC. This sequence encodes CSISGDEQYF.

V gene TRBV15 combines with J gene TRBJ2-7, with D possibly matching TRBD2 (6 bases). This CDR3 region has 12 residues. The germline V and J ends were trimmed by 5 bases and 2 bases, with 7 bases remaining between them. Germline lookup yields CDR1 LNHNV and CDR2 YYDKDF (reference sequence). The CDR3 DNA reads as TGTGCCACCAGCTCGGGGGCCTACGAGCAGTACTTC. As protein: CATSSGAYEQYF.

This CDR3 is CASTRGGGNNEQFF. The CDR3 nucleotides are TGTGCCAGCACCAGGGGAGGGGGGAACAATGAGCAGTTCTTC. This chain joins TRBV7-2 and TRBJ2-1; a weak D match, TRBD2 (7 bases). CDR3 length: 14 residues. The germline V and J ends were trimmed by 7 bases and 5 bases, with 15 bases remaining between them. In germline, CDR1 is SGHTA, CDR2 FQGNSA.

V gene TRBV29-1 combines with J gene TRBJ2-7; D perhaps matches TRBD2 (5 bases). CDR3 length: 15 residues. Between the trimmed V and J ends, which lost 6 bases and 0 bases, there was a span of 18 bases. The germline V gene encodes CDR1 SQVTM and CDR2 ANQGSEA. In DNA, the CDR3 is TGCAGCGTCTTCCCGACGGGAACTAGCTCCTACGAGCAGTACTTC. Its protein is CSVFPTGTSSYEQYF.

The J gene is TRBJ2-1, the V gene TRBV11-2; 10 nucleotides match TRBD2. The CDR3 totals 17 residues. Germline V CDR1 and CDR2: SGHAT, FQNNGV. The V and J ends lost 0 bases and 5 bases, in that order; junction bases with no gene match: 7. As DNA, the CDR3 is TGTGCCAGCAGCTTAGAGGCCGGGACTAGCGAGAACAATGAGCAGTTCTTC. It is translated as CASSLEAGTSENNEQFF. The full variable domain, rest sourced from reference TRBV11-2 and TRBJ2-1, is EAGVAQSPRYKIIEKRQSVAFWCNPISGHATLYWYQQILGQGPKLLIQFQNNGVVDDSQLPKDRFSAERLKGVDSTLKIQPAKLEDSAVYLCASSLEAGTSENNEQFFGPGTRLTVL.

V usage is TRBV5-4 and J usage is TRBJ1-1; D not resolved. Germline loops: CDR1 SGHNT, CDR2 YYREEE (reference sequence). The CDR3 covers 11 residues. Deletions cut 9 bases from V and 0 bases from J, with 6 bases between. The CDR3 region is CATSVNTEAFF. The CDR3 DNA reads as TGTGCCACCTCCGTGAACACTGAAGCTTTCTTT.

This chain uses TRBV6-6 with TRBJ2-3; TRBD2 matches 7 bases. Germline lookup yields CDR1 MNHNY and CDR2 SVGAGI (reference sequence). The CDR3 extends over 15 amino acids. V shed 3 bases, J shed 5 bases, and the junction held 8 bases outside the gene matches. CDR3 bases: TGTGCCAGCAGTTATAGGGCCGGGAGGAAAGATACGCAGTATTTT. Its protein is CASSYRAGRKDTQYF.

The chain employs TRBV28 and TRBJ2-2; D unclear. V lost 1 base and J 0 bases, leaving 6 bases between the germline ends. Germline V CDR1 and CDR2: MDHEN, SYDVKM. The CDR3 is 15 amino acids. CDR3 region: CASSLFISNTGELFF. As DNA, the CDR3 is TGTGCCAGCAGTTTATTTATATCGAACACCGGGGAGCTGTTTTTT. The full variable domain, its missing parts supplied by reference TRBV28 and TRBJ2-2, is DVKVTQSSRYLVKRTGEKVFLECVQDMDHENMFWYRQDPGLGLRLIYFSYDVKMKEKGDIPEGYSVSREKKERFSLILESASTNQTSMYLCASSLFISNTGELFFGEGSRLTVL.

This clone was found once. V usage is TRBV11-2 and J usage is TRBJ2-7; D is unclear. The CDR3 sequence is 15 residues long. V was cut by 0 bases and J by 1 base, with 10 bases left in between. Germline CDR1 SGHAT, CDR2 FQNNGV. CDR3 amino acids: CASSLEPAKSYEQYF. CDR3 DNA sequence: TGTGCCAGCAGCTTAGAGCCAGCGAAGTCCTACGAGCAGTACTTC.

The V call is TRBV6-6, the J call TRBJ2-6; D is unresolved. Between the trimmed V and J ends, which lost 5 bases and 0 bases, there was a span of 5 bases. Germline loops: CDR1 MNHNY, CDR2 SVGAGI (reference sequence). The CDR3 is made up of 14 amino acids. CDR3 bases: TGTGCCAGCAGTCGGTTCTCTGGGGCCAACGTCCTGACTTTC. Its protein product is CASSRFSGANVLTF.

The chain carries TRBV28 and TRBJ2-5; 8 bases are a match to TRBD1. The CDR3 has 17 amino acids. Germline-derived CDR1 and CDR2 are MDHEN and SYDVKM. Unmatched junction bases numbered 12, after V lost 6 bases and J lost 0 bases. In DNA, the CDR3 is TGTGCCAGCAGGTTACGTCGGACAGGGTATTACCAAGAGACCCAGTACTTC. It codes for CASRLRRTGYYQETQYF.

The genes are TRBV29-1 and TRBJ2-5, with 7 bases that match TRBD2. This CDR3 contains 13 residues. The germline V gene encodes CDR1 SQVTM and CDR2 ANQGSEA. Trimming took 5 bases from V and 7 from J; bases not matched to a gene: 10. As DNA, the CDR3 is TGCAGCGTTCCGGCGACTAGCCCCGGGACCCAGTACTTC. This codes for CSVPATSPGTQYF.

This rearrangement joins TRBV7-3 to TRBJ2-1; TRBD2 matches at 8 bases. Trimming at V came to 8 bases and at J to 6 bases, leaving 6 bases not matched to a gene. The germline V gene encodes CDR1 SGHTA and CDR2 FQGTGA. The CDR3 covers 13 residues. The CDR3, as DNA: TGTGCCAGCTCCACCGGGGGGGGCAATGAGCAGTTCTTC. It translates to CASSTGGGNEQFF.

V usage is TRBV28 and J usage is TRBJ1-4, with TRBD1 matching over 8 bases. Germline V lookup: CDR1 MDHEN, CDR2 SYDVKM. The CDR3 consists of 14 residues. The V gene end was trimmed by 8 bases and the J gene end by 6 bases; junction bases not matched to a gene: 8. CDR3 loop: CASFSRGHYEKLFF. The CDR3 region has the DNA TGTGCCAGCTTCTCCAGGGGGCATTATGAAAAACTGTTTTTT.

This clone was recorded once. This chain joins TRBV23-1 and TRBJ2-7; maybe TRBD1 (6 bases). TRBV23-1 is flagged as an ORF with uncertain function. Trimming removed 3 bases from V and 7 bases from J, with 13 bases in between. CDR3 length: 13 amino acids. In DNA, the CDR3 is TGCGCCAGCAGTCATCAGGGGTCGAAGGAGCAGTACTTC. Amino acid sequence: CASSHQGSKEQYF.

CDR3 amino acids: CASSQTGGRTQYF. The DNA of the CDR3 is TGTGCCAGCAGCCAGACAGGGGGAAGGACCCAGTACTTC. This chain links TRBV5-4 with TRBJ2-5; 9 bases are a match to TRBD1. CDR1 is SGHNT, CDR2 YYREEE, per germline (reference sequence). This CDR3 comprises 13 residues. The V and J ends lost 4 bases and 7 bases, in that order; junction bases with no gene match: 5. Looking up the rest from reference TRBV5-4 and TRBJ2-5 gives the full variable domain: ETGVTQSPTHLIKTRGQQVTLRCSSQSGHNTVSWYQQALGQGPQFIFQYYREEENGRGNFPPRFSGLQFPNYSSELNVNALELDDSALYLCASSQTGGRTQYFGPGTRLLVL.

The gene calls are TRBV7-9 and TRBJ1-5; 9 nucleotides agree with TRBD1. This CDR3 is 17 amino acids long. Germline loops: CDR1 SEHNR, CDR2 FQNEAQ (reference sequence). Germline trimming cut 5 bases from V and 0 bases from J; bases unmatched to any gene: 8. CDR3 nucleotides: TGTGCCAGCAGCCCGACAGGGGGGGGTTATAGCAATCAGCCCCAGCATTTT. Encoded protein: CASSPTGGGYSNQPQHF.

The chain recombines TRBV4-2 with TRBJ2-1; TRBD2 matches at 12 bases. The CDR3 spans 17 residues. V lost 3 bases to trimming and J lost 0 bases; unmatched junction nucleotides: 3. The germline V gene encodes CDR1 LGHNA and CDR2 YNFKEQ. The CDR3 DNA reads TGTGCCAGCAGCCACCTGACTAGCGGGAGCTCCTACAATGAGCAGTTCTTC. As protein: CASSHLTSGSSYNEQFF.

The gene calls are TRBV5-4 and TRBJ2-1; D unresolved. The CDR3 contains 16 residues. V was clipped by 0 bases and J by 0 bases, with 10 bases between them. Germline V CDR1 and CDR2: SGHNT, YYREEE (reference sequence). The CDR3 region has the DNA TGTGCCAGCAGCTTGGCGATTATTAGCTCCTACAATGAGCAGTTCTTC. This gives the protein CASSLAIISSYNEQFF.

The CDR3 region is CASRVWVAGAHTGELFF. The CDR3 DNA reads TGTGCCAGTAGGGTTTGGGTAGCGGGAGCCCACACCGGGGAGCTGTTTTTT. This chain joins TRBV19 and TRBJ2-2, with 9 bases aligning to TRBD2. The CDR3 is made up of 17 amino acids. Unmatched junction bases numbered 11, after V lost 6 bases and J lost 3 bases. CDR1 LNHDA and CDR2 SQIVND come from the germline V gene (reference sequence).

The V and J genes are TRBV5-8 and TRBJ2-7, with D perhaps matching TRBD2 (5 bases). The CDR3 length is 15 residues. CDR1 is SGHTS, CDR2 YDEGEE, per germline. Trimming left V 0 bases short and J 5 bases short, with 15 bases between. Here the CDR3 reads CASSLGLARIHEQYF. In nucleotides, the CDR3 is TGTGCCAGCAGCTTGGGGCTAGCTCGTATCCACGAGCAGTACTTC.

A single count supports this clone. This CDR3 is CASSLGQGTEAFF. For the CDR3, the DNA is TGTGCCAGCAGCTTAGGACAGGGGACTGAAGCTTTCTTT. The gene calls are TRBV11-1 and TRBJ1-1; 8 bases line up with TRBD1. Germline CDR1 and CDR2: SGHAT and FQDESV (reference sequence). The CDR3 is 13 amino acids. Losses at the gene ends were 1 base for V and 5 bases for J; bases not matched to a gene: 0.